The next 10 T cell receptor beta chains were all read from a single sample in a study of shared clonotypes between healthy human individuals. Clones were sequenced by immunoSEQ multiplex PCR, and TCRdb holds only the in-frame ones, with some missing. The data contain roughly 500,000 clones, approximately 94% of them singletons. The material sequenced was naive CD4+ T cells sorted from blood. Noted subset: CD45RA+ positively selected. These receptors were obtained from a woman aged 30 to 39 in good health.

The CDR3 sequence is CASSPGAHSQPQHF. CDR3 DNA: TGTGCCAGCAGTCCGGGGGCTCATAGCCAGCCCCAGCATTTT. The rearrangement joins TRBV27 to TRBJ1-5, with a tentative D call TRBD1 (6 bases). There are 14 residues in the CDR3. The germline gives CDR1 MNHEY, CDR2 SMNVEV (reference sequence). The V end lost 5 bases, the J end lost 7 bases, and 15 bases lay between the germline ends.

This rearrangement joins TRBV2 to TRBJ2-2; D gene unclear. Germline lookup yields CDR1 SNHLY and CDR2 FYNNEI. The CDR3 extends over 15 amino acids. V lost 11 bases and J 0 bases, leaving 16 bases between the germline ends. In DNA form, the CDR3 reads TGTGCCTCTACGGCTTTCGGGCCGAACACCGGGGAGCTGTTTTTT. Translated: CASTAFGPNTGELFF.

The J gene is TRBJ2-1, the V gene TRBV4-2, with 13 positions matching TRBD2. The junction had 8 bases not matched to a gene; V was cut back by 0 bases and J by 9 bases. This CDR3 region has 17 residues. Germline V gene data show CDR1 as LGHNA and CDR2 as YNFKEQ. This chain's CDR3 is CASSQDLRTSGRSEQFF. The CDR3 DNA reads as TGTGCCAGCAGCCAAGATCTGCGGACTAGCGGGAGAAGTGAGCAGTTCTTC.

The chain couples TRBV4-1 to TRBJ1-5; D may be TRBD1 (6 bases). CDR1 MGHRA and CDR2 YSYEKL come from the germline V gene. V was trimmed by 0 bases and J by 7 bases, leaving 22 bases between them. This CDR3 is built from 18 residues. The CDR3: CASSQDFPRVGDNQPQHF. The CDR3 nucleotides read TGCGCCAGCAGCCAAGATTTCCCCAGGGTGGGGGACAACCAGCCCCAGCATTTT.

The V call is TRBV6-5, the J call TRBJ2-1; D is ambiguous. CDR3 length equals 12 residues. CDR1 and CDR2 (germline): MNHEY, SVGAGI. The germline V and J ends were trimmed by 6 bases and 12 bases, with 15 bases remaining between them. CDR3: CASRREDHMQFF. In nucleotides, the CDR3 is TGTGCCAGCAGGAGAGAGGACCACATGCAGTTCTTC.

V gene TRBV2 combines with J gene TRBJ2-3; D may correspond to TRBD1 or TRBD2 (6 bases each). Germline V gene data show CDR1 as SNHLY and CDR2 as FYNNEI. V lost 8 bases, J lost 1 base, and 13 bases lay in between. This CDR3 contains 14 residues. In DNA, the CDR3 is TGTGCCAGCCGGCGGGACATACGCACAGATACGCAGTATTTT. This translates into CASRRDIRTDTQYF.

The chain recombines TRBV6-5 with TRBJ2-5, with D perhaps matching TRBD1 (6 bases). Trimming removed 0 bases at V and 4 bases at J, with 9 bases between. Germline V gene sequence: CDR1 MNHEY, CDR2 SVGAGI. The CDR3 is made up of 14 amino acids. The CDR3 DNA is TGTGCCAGCAGTTACTCAGGGACACCAGAGACCCAGTACTTC. This codes for CASSYSGTPETQYF.

J is TRBJ1-5 and V is TRBV6-5; tentative D call: TRBD1 (5 bases). Germline V gives CDR1 MNHEY, CDR2 SVGAGI. Trimming stripped 0 bases from V and 9 bases from J, with 15 bases between. The CDR3 has 15 amino acids. CDR3 DNA sequence: TGTGCCAGCAGTTACTCTGGGGCAGGCCGAGCGCCCCAGCATTTT. Translating gives CASSYSGAGRAPQHF.

This chain joins TRBV18 and TRBJ2-7; the D gene is possibly TRBD2 (5 bases). Trimming pared 3 bases from V and 3 bases from J, leaving 12 bases between. The germline V gene encodes CDR1 KGHSH and CDR2 LQKENI. The CDR3 is made up of 14 amino acids. CDR3 nucleotides: TGTGCCAGCTCACCTCCACGGGAAAGCTACGAGCAGTACTTC. It is translated as CASSPPRESYEQYF.

This clone was detected once. This sequence joins TRBV5-1 and TRBJ2-5; D remains ambiguous. The end of the DNA fits TRBJ2-7 better, so the J call may be wrong. The CDR3 covers 14 residues. Germline V CDR1 and CDR2: SGHRS, YFSETQ. Here the CDR3 reads CASRQSLIRIEQYF. CDR3 bases: TGCGCCAGCAGACAGTCCCTCATCCGGATCGAGCAGTACTTC.